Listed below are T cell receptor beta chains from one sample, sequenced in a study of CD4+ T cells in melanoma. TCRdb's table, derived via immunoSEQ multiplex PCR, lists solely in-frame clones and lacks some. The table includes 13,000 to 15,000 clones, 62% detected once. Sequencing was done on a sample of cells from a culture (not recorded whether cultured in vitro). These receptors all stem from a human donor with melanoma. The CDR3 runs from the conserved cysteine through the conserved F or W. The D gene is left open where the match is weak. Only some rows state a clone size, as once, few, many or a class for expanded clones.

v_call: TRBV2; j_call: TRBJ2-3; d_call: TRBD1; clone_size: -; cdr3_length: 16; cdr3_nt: TGTGCCAGCAGAGGGAGTAGGACAGGGGCCACAGATACGCAGTATTTT; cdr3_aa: CASRGSRTGATDTQYF
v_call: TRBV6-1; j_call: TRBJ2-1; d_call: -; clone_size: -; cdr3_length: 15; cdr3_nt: TGTGCCAGCAGTGAAAGGCTGAGCTCCTACAATGAGCAGTTCTTC; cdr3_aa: CASSERLSSYNEQFF
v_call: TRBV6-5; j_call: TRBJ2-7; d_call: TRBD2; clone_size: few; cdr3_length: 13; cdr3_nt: TGTGCCAGCAGTCGCGGGGGTACCTACGAGCAGTACTTC; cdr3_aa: CASSRGGTYEQYF
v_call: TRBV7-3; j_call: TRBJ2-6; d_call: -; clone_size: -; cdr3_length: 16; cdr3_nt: TGTGCCAGCAGCCCCTCAAAGGTGGCTGGGGCCAACGTCCTGACTTTC; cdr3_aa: CASSPSKVAGANVLTF
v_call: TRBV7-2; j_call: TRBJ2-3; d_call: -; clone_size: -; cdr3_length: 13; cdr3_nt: TGTGCCAGCAGCTTCGATAGGGAAGCGGCGCAGTATTTT; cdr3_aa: CASSFDREAAQYF
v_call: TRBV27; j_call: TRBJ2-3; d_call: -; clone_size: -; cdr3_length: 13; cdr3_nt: TGTGCCAGCAGTCTTGGACATTCAGATACGCAGTATTTT; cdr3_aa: CASSLGHSDTQYF
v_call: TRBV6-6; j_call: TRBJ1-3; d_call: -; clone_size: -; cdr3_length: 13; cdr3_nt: TGTGCCAGCAGTGAGAGAATTGGAAACACCATATATTTT; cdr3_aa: CASSERIGNTIYF
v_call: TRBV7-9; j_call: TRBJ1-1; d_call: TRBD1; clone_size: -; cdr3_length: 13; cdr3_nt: TGTGCCAGCAGTTTGACAGGGAATACTGAAGCTTTCTTT; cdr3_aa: CASSLTGNTEAFF
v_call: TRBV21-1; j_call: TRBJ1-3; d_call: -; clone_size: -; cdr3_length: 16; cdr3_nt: TGTGCCCTCAATTCCGGCCCGGGGGCACCTGGAAACACCATATATTTT; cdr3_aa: CALNSGPGAPGNTIYF
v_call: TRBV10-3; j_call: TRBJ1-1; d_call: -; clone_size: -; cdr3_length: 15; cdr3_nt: TGTGCCATCAGTGATAGGGGGGGCCCCAACACTGAAGCTTTCTTT; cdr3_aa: CAISDRGGPNTEAFF
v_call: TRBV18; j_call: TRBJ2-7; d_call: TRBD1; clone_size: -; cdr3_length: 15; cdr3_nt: TGTGCCAGCTCCCCCGGGACAGGGGGCTCCTACGAGCAGTACTTC; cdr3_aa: CASSPGTGGSYEQYF
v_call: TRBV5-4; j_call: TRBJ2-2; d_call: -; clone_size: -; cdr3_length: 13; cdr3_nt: TGTGCCAGCAGCGAACAGTCGACCGGGGAGCTGTTTTTT; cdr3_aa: CASSEQSTGELFF
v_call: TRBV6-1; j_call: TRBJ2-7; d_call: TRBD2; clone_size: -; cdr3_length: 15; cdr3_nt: TGTGCCAGCAGTCGAGCGGGGGCCTTCTCCTACGAGCAGTACTTC; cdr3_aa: CASSRAGAFSYEQYF
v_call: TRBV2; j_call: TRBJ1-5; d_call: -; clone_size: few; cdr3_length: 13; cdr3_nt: TGTGCCTGTGGAGGGTCAGGGAATCAGCCCCAGCATTTT; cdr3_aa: CACGGSGNQPQHF
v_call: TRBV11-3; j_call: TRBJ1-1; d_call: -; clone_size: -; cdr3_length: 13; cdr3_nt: TGTGCCAGTAGGCGAATGCTAGCTCCCGAAGCTTTCTTT; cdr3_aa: CASRRMLAPEAFF
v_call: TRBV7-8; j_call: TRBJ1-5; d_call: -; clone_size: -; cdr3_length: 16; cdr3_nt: TGTGCCAGCAGCTTAGTGGGGGGCCGGGTTAATCAGCCCCAGCATTTT; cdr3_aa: CASSLVGGRVNQPQHF
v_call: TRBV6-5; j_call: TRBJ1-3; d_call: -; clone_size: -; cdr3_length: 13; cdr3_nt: TGTGCCAGCAGTGGGGGGGCTGGAAACACCATATATTTT; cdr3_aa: CASSGGAGNTIYF
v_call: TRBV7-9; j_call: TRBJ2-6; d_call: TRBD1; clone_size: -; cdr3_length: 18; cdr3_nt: TGTGCCAGCAGCTCAATCCGACAGGGGGCGAGAGGGGCCAACGTCCTGACTTTC; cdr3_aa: CASSSIRQGARGANVLTF
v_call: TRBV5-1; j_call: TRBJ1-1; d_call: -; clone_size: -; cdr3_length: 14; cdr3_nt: TGCGCCAGCAGCTTAACCACGGTGAACACTGAAGCTTTCTTT; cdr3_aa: CASSLTTVNTEAFF
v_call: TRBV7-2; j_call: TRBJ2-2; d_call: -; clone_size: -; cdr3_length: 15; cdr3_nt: TGTGCCAGCACCTCCTCCACGCAGGGCACCGGGGAGCTGTTTTTT; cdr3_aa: CASTSSTQGTGELFF
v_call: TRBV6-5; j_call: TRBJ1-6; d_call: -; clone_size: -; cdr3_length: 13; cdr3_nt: TGTGCCAGCGGAGGACAGATAAATTCACCCCTCCACTTT; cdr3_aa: CASGGQINSPLHF
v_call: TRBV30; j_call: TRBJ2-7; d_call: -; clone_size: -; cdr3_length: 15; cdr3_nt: TGTGCCTGGAGTGGGTCAACGATTCCCCCCTACGAGCAGTACTTC; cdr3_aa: CAWSGSTIPPYEQYF
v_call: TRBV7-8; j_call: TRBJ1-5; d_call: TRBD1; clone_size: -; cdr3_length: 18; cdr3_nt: TGTGCCAGCAGCTTAAGATCCCAGGGGGGTTATAGCAATCAGCCCCAGCATTTT; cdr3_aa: CASSLRSQGGYSNQPQHF
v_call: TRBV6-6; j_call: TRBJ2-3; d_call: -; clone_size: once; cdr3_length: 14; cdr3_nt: TGTGCCAGCAGTTATGATGGGGGACCTAATACGCAGTATTTT; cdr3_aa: CASSYDGGPNTQYF
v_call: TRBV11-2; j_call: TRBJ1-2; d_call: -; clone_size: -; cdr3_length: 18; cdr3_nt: TGTGCCAGCAGCTTAGGCGATCACACTGGGAGGGCTAACTATGGCTACACCTTC; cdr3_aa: CASSLGDHTGRANYGYTF
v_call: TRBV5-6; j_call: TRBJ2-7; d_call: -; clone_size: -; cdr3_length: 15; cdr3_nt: TGTGCCAGCAGCAAACTGGGTAGCCGGGCCTACGAGCAGTACTTC; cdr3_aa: CASSKLGSRAYEQYF